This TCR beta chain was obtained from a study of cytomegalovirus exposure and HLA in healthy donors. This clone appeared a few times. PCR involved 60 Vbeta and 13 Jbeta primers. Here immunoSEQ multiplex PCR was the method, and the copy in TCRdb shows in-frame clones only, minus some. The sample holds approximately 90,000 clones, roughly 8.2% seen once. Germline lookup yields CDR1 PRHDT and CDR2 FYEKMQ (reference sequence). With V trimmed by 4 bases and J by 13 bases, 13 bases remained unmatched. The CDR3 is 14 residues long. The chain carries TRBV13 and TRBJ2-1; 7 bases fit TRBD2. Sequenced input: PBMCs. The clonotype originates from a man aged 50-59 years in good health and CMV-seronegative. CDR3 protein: CASSSTSTSREQFF. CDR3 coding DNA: TGTGCCAGCAGCTCAACGTCGACTAGCAGAGAACAGTTCTTC.